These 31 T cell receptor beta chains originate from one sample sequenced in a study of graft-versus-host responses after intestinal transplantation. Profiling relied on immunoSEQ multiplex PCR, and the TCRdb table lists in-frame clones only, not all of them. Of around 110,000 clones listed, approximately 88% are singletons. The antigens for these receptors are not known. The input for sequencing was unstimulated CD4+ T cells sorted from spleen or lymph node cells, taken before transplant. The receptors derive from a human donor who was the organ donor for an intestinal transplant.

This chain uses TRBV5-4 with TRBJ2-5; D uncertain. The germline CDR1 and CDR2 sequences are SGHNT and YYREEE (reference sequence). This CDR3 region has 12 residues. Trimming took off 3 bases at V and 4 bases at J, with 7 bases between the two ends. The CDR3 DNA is TGTGCCAGCAGCTACCCTCTAGAGACCCAGTACTTC. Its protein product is CASSYPLETQYF.

The CDR3: CASSNGAYGYTF. The CDR3, as DNA: TGTGCCAGCAGCAACGGGGCCTATGGCTACACCTTC. The chain recombines TRBV21-1 with TRBJ1-2. TRBV21-1 counts as a pseudogene. This CDR3 is built from 12 residues.

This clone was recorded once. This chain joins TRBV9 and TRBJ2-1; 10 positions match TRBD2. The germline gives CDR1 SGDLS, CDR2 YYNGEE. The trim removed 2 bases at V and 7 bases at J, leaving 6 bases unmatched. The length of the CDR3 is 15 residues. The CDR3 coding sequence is TGTGCCAGCAGCGTCTTAGCGGGAGGAGGGAATGAGCAGTTCTTC. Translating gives CASSVLAGGGNEQFF.

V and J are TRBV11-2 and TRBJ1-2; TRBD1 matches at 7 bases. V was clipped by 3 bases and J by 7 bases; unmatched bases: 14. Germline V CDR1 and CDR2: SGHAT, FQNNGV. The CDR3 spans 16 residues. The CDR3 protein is CASSFYIQGRPVGYTF. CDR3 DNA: TGTGCCAGCAGCTTTTATATACAGGGGCGGCCGGTTGGCTACACCTTC.

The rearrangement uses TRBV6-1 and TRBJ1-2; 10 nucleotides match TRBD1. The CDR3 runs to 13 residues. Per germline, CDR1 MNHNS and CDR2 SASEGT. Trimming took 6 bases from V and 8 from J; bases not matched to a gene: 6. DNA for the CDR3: TGTGCCAGCAGCCGGGACAGGGGATACGGCTACACCTTC. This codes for CASSRDRGYGYTF.

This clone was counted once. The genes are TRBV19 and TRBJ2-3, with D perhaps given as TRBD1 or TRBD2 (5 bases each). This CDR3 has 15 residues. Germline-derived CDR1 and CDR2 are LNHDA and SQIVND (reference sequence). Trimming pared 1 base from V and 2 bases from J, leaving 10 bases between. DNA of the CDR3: TGTGCCAGTAGTATAGCGGGACGTTCCACAGATACGCAGTATTTT. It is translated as CASSIAGRSTDTQYF.

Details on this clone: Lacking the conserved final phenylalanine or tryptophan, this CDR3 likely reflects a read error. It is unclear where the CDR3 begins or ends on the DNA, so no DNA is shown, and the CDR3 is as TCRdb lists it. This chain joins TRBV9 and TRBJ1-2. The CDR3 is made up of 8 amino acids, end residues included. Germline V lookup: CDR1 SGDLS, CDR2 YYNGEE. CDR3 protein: CARITSCS.

The CDR3 is CASSIWGLGEKLFF. CDR3 bases: TGTGCCAGTAGTATTTGGGGGTTGGGGGAAAAACTGTTTTTT. The rearrangement links TRBV19 to TRBJ1-4, with D possibly being TRBD1 (5 bases). The CDR3 sequence is 14 residues long. From germline, CDR1 is LNHDA and CDR2 SQIVND (reference sequence). The ends were cut back, 3 bases at V and 8 bases at J, with 13 bases in the middle.

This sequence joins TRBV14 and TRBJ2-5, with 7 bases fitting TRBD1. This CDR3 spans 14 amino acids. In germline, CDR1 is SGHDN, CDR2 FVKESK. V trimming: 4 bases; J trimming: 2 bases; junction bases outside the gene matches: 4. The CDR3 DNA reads TGTGCCAGCAGCCGGGGACAGTTACAAGAGACCCAGTACTTC. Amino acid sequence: CASSRGQLQETQYF. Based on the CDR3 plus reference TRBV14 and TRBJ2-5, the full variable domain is EAGVTQFPSHSVIEKGQTVTLRCDPISGHDNLYWYRRVMGKEIKFLLHFVKESKQDESGMPNNRFLAERTGGTYSTLKVQPAELEDSGVYFCASSRGQLQETQYFGPGTRLLVL.

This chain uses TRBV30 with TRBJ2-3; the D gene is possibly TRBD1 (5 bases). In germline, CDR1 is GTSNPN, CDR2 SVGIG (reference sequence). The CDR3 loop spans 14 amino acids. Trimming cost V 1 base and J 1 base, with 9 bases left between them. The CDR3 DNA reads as TGTGCCTGGAGTGGCAGGGCAGGCACAGATACGCAGTATTTT. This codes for CAWSGRAGTDTQYF.

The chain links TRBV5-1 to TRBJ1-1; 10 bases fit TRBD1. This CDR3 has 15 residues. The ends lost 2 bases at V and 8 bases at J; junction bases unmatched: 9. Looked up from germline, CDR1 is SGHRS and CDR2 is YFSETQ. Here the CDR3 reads CASSLHTGQGEEAFF. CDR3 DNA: TGCGCCAGCAGCTTACATACCGGACAGGGGGAGGAAGCTTTCTTT.

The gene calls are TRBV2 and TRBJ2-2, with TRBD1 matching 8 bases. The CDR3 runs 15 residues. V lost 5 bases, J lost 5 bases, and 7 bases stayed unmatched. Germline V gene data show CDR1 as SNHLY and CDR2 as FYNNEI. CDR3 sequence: CASSYDRGWTGELFF. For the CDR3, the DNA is TGTGCCAGCAGTTACGACAGGGGTTGGACCGGGGAGCTGTTTTTT.

The CDR3 nucleotides read TGCGCCTGCCGAGAGGTAGAGACCCAGTACTTC. Its protein product is CACREVETQYF. V and J are TRBV10-1 and TRBJ2-5; D not certain. The CDR3 extends over 11 amino acids. The germline V gene encodes CDR1 WNHNN and CDR2 SYGVQD (reference sequence). The V gene lost 11 bases and the J gene lost 4 bases, with 11 bases spanning the gap.

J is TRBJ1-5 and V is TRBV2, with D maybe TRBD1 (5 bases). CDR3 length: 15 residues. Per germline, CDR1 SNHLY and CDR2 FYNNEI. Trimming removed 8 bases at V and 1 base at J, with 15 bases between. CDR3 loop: CASGGLGPSNQPQHF. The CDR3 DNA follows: TGTGCCAGCGGGGGTTTGGGTCCAAGCAATCAGCCCCAGCATTTT.

The chain's CDR3 is CASSSGLAGYNEQFF. In DNA, the CDR3 is TGTGCCAGCAGCTCGGGACTAGCGGGATACAATGAGCAGTTCTTC. V is TRBV5-6 and J is TRBJ2-1; 13 bases align to TRBD2. The junction had 1 base not matched to a gene; V was cut back by 3 bases and J by 4 bases. The CDR3 sequence is 15 residues long. The V gene's germline CDR1 is SGHDT and CDR2 YYEEEE.

The CDR3 here is CASSLDFSEAFF. Here the CDR3 DNA reads TGCGCCAGCAGCTTGGACTTCAGCGAAGCTTTCTTT. The genes are TRBV5-1 and TRBJ1-1; D is ambiguous. Trimming took 0 bases from V and 8 from J, leaving 8 bases between them. Germline V gene data show CDR1 as SGHRS and CDR2 as YFSETQ. There are 12 residues in the CDR3.

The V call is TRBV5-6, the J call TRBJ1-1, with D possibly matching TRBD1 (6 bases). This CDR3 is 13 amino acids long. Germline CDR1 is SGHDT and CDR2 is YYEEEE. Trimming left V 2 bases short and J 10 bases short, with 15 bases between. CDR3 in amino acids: CASSFRQADTAFF. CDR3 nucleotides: TGTGCCAGCAGCTTTCGACAGGCGGATACAGCTTTCTTT.

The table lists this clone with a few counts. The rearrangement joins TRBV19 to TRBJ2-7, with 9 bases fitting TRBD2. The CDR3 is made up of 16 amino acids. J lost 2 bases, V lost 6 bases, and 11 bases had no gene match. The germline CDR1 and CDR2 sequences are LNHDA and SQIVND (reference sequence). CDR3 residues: CASSRRGGEGTYEQYF. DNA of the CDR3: TGTGCCAGTAGCAGGCGGGGGGGAGAGGGGACCTACGAGCAGTACTTC.

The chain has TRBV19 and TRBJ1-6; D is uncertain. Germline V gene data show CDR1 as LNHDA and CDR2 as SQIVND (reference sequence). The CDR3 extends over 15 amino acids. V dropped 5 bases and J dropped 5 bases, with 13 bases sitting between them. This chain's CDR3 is CASSANRNHNSPLHF. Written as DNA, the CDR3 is TGTGCCAGTAGTGCCAACAGAAATCATAATTCACCCCTCCACTTT.

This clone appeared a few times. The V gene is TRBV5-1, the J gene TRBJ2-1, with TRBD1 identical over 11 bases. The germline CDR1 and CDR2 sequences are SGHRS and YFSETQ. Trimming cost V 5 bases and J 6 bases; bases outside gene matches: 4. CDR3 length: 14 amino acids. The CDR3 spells CASRAGTGGNEQFF. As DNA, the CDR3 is TGCGCCAGCAGGGCCGGGACAGGGGGCAATGAGCAGTTCTTC.

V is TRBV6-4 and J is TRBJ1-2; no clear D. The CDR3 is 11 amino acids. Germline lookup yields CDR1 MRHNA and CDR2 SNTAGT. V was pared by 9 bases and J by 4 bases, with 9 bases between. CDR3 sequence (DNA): TGTGCCAGGGTCCGGGTCTATGGCTACACCTTC. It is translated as CARVRVYGYTF.

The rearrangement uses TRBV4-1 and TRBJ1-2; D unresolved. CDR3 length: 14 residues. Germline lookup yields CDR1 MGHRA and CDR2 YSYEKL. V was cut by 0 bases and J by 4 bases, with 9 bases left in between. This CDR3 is CASSQDFEGYGYTF. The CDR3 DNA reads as TGCGCCAGCAGCCAAGATTTTGAAGGCTATGGCTACACCTTC.

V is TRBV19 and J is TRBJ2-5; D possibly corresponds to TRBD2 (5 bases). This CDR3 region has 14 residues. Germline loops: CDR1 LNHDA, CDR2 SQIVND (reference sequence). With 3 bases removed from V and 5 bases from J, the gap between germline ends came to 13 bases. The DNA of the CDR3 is TGTGCCAGTAGTATTGTGGCGGGTCAGGAGACCCAGTACTTC. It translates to CASSIVAGQETQYF.

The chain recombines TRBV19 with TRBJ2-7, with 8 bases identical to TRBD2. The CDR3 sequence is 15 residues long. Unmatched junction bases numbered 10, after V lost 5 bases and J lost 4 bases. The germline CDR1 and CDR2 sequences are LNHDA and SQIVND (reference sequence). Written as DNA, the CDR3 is TGTGCCAGTAGTGGGCCGGGACTAGGTCGGTACGAGCAGTACTTC. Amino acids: CASSGPGLGRYEQYF.

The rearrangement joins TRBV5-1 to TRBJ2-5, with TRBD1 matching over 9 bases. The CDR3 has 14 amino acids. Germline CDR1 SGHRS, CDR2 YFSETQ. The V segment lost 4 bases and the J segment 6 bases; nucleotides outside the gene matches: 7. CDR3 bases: TGCGCCAGCAGCGACGGGACAGGGCTTCAGACCCAGTACTTC. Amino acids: CASSDGTGLQTQYF.

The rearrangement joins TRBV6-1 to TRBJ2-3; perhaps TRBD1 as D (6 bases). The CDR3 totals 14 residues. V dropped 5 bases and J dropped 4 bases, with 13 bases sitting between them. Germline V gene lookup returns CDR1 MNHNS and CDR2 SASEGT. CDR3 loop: CASSMTGGADTQYF. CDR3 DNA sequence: TGTGCCAGCAGTATGACAGGCGGTGCAGATACGCAGTATTTT.

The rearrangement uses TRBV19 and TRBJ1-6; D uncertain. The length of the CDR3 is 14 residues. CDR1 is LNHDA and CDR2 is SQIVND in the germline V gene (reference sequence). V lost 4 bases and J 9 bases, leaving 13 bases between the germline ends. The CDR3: CASSNMLAGSPLHF. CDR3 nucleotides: TGTGCCAGTAGTAACATGCTCGCGGGTTCACCCCTCCACTTT.

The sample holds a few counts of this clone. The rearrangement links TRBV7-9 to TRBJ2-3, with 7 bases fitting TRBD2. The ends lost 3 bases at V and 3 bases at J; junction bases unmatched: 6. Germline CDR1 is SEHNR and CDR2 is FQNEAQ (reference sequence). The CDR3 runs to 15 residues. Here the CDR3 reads CASSFASGRTDTQYF. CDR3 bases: TGTGCCAGCAGCTTTGCTAGCGGACGGACAGATACGCAGTATTTT.

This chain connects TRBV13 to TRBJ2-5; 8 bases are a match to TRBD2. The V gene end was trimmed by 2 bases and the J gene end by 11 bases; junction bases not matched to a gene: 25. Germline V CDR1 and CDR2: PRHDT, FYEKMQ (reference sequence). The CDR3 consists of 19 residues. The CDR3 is CASSLFRGGLLPSSDEQYF. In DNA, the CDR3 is TGTGCCAGCAGCTTATTCCGCGGGGGGCTCCTCCCTTCCTCGGATGAGCAGTACTTC.

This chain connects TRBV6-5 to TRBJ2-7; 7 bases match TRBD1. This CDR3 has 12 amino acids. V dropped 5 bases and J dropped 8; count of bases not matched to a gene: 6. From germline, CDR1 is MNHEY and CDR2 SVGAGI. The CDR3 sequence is CASSPRTGKQYF. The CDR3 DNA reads TGTGCCAGCAGTCCTCGGACAGGCAAGCAGTACTTC.

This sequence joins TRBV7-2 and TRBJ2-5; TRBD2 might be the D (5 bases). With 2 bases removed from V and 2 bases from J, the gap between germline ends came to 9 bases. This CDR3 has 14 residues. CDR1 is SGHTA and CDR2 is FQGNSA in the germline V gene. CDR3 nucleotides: TGTGCCAGCAGCTTAAGCGGTCCTCAAGAGACCCAGTACTTC. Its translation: CASSLSGPQETQYF.